This passage covers 23 T cell receptor beta chains from one sample sequenced in a study of pediatric ulcerative colitis. The repertoire was sequenced with immunoSEQ multiplex PCR; TCRdb's copy has only in-frame clones and lacks some. The sample shows tens of thousands of clones, about nine tenths of them seen only once. Sequenced material: blood. These receptors all come from a boy aged 5-17 years with severe ulcerative colitis.

This chain uses TRBV27 with TRBJ2-7; the D gene is possibly TRBD1 (6 bases). The CDR3 totals 14 residues. Trimming removed 3 bases at V and 1 base at J, with 10 bases between. Germline V gene lookup returns CDR1 MNHEY and CDR2 SMNVEV (reference sequence). The CDR3 region is CASSFRTGSYEQYF. For the CDR3, the DNA is TGTGCCAGCAGTTTCCGTACAGGGTCCTACGAGCAGTACTTC.

This clone has only a few counts. The rearrangement uses TRBV30 and TRBJ1-2; D not certain. CDR1 and CDR2 from the germline V gene are GTSNPN and SVGIG (reference sequence). The CDR3 has 11 residues. CDR3 nucleotide sequence: TGTGCAGTTACAGCAAACTATGGCTACACCTTC. Translating it yields CAVTANYGYTF.

The chain has TRBV5-1 and TRBJ2-3; D is undetermined. V lost 7 bases and J 0 bases, leaving 15 bases between the germline ends. Germline V gene data show CDR1 as SGHRS and CDR2 as YFSETQ. The CDR3 is made up of 15 amino acids. Here the CDR3 DNA reads TGCGCCAGCTCTTTCCTAGGGCCGAGCACAGATACGCAGTATTTT. This gives the protein CASSFLGPSTDTQYF.

The J gene is TRBJ2-2, the V gene TRBV7-9, with D hard to call. With 2 bases removed from V and 0 bases from J, the gap between germline ends came to 7 bases. The CDR3 has 15 amino acids. Germline CDR1 reads SEHNR; CDR2 reads FQNEAQ (reference sequence). DNA of the CDR3: TGTGCCAGCAGCTTATTAAGACCGAACACCGGGGAGCTGTTTTTT. This codes for CASSLLRPNTGELFF. Drawing the rest from reference TRBV7-9 and TRBJ2-2, the complete variable domain is DTGVSQNPRHKITKRGQNVTFRCDPISEHNRLYWYRQTLGQGPEFLTYFQNEAQLEKSRLLSDRFSAERPKGSFSTLEIQRTEQGDSAMYLCASSLLRPNTGELFFGEGSRLTVL.

The chain joins TRBV10-3 to TRBJ1-5; no clear D. The V gene lost 3 bases and the J gene lost 0 bases, with 9 bases spanning the gap. The germline CDR1 and CDR2 sequences are ENHRY and SYGVKD. This CDR3 is 15 amino acids long. CDR3 residues: CAISDHQYSNQPQHF. The CDR3 coding sequence is TGTGCCATCAGTGACCACCAGTATAGCAATCAGCCCCAGCATTTT.

The V and J genes are TRBV2 and TRBJ2-1; no reliable D call. Looked up from germline, CDR1 is SNHLY and CDR2 is FYNNEI. The length of the CDR3 is 12 residues. Trimming cost V 7 bases and J 9 bases, with 13 bases left between them. The DNA of the CDR3 is TGTGCCAGCACCAGCATATTAGGTGAGCAGTTCTTC. Translation: CASTSILGEQFF.

This chain links TRBV6-1 with TRBJ2-1; a possible D gene is TRBD2 (6 bases). V lost 6 bases, J lost 7 bases, and 16 bases lay in between. Germline V gene lookup returns CDR1 MNHNS and CDR2 SASEGT. The CDR3 is made up of 14 amino acids. The DNA of the CDR3 is TGTGCCAGCAGGGCAACGACTAGTAATAATGAGCAGTTCTTC. Amino acid sequence: CASRATTSNNEQFF.

V gene TRBV19 combines with J gene TRBJ1-1, with TRBD1 as a possible D gene (6 bases). V lost 5 bases to trimming and J lost 1 base, with 11 bases between them. The CDR3 loop spans 14 amino acids. From germline, CDR1 is LNHDA and CDR2 SQIVND (reference sequence). The CDR3 is CASSPGAKNTEAFF. DNA for the CDR3: TGTGCCAGTAGTCCAGGGGCCAAGAACACTGAAGCTTTCTTT.

The V gene is TRBV2, the J gene TRBJ1-5; 9 positions agree with TRBD1. Germline V CDR1 and CDR2: SNHLY, FYNNEI. V shed 4 bases and J 4 bases; nucleotides not matched to a gene: 2. The CDR3 extends over 14 amino acids. The CDR3 region is CASSADRGNQPQHF. The CDR3 nucleotides are TGTGCCAGCAGTGCGGACAGGGGAAATCAGCCCCAGCATTTT.

The V call is TRBV6-5, the J call TRBJ2-2; weak D call: TRBD2 (6 bases). The germline V and J ends were trimmed by 6 bases and 3 bases, with 14 bases remaining between them. The CDR3 spans 15 residues. Germline loops: CDR1 MNHEY, CDR2 SVGAGI. CDR3 sequence reads: CASRRRASDTGELFF. The CDR3 bases are TGTGCCAGCAGGCGCCGGGCTAGCGACACCGGGGAGCTGTTTTTT.

V is TRBV11-2 and J is TRBJ2-1; a possible D gene is TRBD2 (6 bases). V was clipped by 2 bases and J by 7 bases, with 12 bases between them. The CDR3 runs to 14 residues. Germline V gene data show CDR1 as SGHAT and CDR2 as FQNNGV. CDR3 nucleotide sequence: TGTGCCAGCAGCTTATCCGGGAGCTTAAATGAGCAGTTCTTC. It yields the protein CASSLSGSLNEQFF.

The V and J genes are TRBV14 and TRBJ2-1; the D call may be TRBD1 or TRBD2 (5 bases each). The CDR3 has 18 residues. Germline V gives CDR1 SGHDN, CDR2 FVKESK. Trimming removed 6 bases at V and 2 bases at J, with 23 bases between. The CDR3 protein is CASSHSTGERSTYNEQFF. The CDR3 DNA is TGTGCCAGCAGTCATTCCACAGGAGAGCGGTCCACCTACAATGAGCAGTTCTTC.

This chain connects TRBV21-1 to TRBJ1-1; no check of the table's D call, TRBD1, against the DNA was made. TRBV21-1 represents a pseudogene. The CDR3 runs 14 residues. In nucleotides, the CDR3 is TGTGCCAGCCCCCGACAGGGGTTTTGCACTGAAGCTTTCTTT. Translating it yields CASPRQGFCTEAFF.

The chain carries TRBV10-3 and TRBJ2-1; 10 bases agree with TRBD2. CDR3 size: 13 residues. V lost 8 bases, J lost 7 bases, and 5 bases stayed unmatched. The germline V gene encodes CDR1 ENHRY and CDR2 SYGVKD. CDR3 loop: CAIGPSGSNEQFF. CDR3 sequence (DNA): TGTGCCATCGGCCCTAGCGGGAGTAATGAGCAGTTCTTC.

V is TRBV6-6 and J is TRBJ1-5; D call uncertain. The CDR3 is 16 residues long. Germline V gives CDR1 MNHNY, CDR2 SVGAGI (reference sequence). Trimming left V 5 bases short and J 0 bases short, with 14 bases between. The CDR3 loop reads CASSNTDTFSNQPQHF. CDR3 bases: TGTGCCAGCAGTAACACCGACACCTTTAGCAATCAGCCCCAGCATTTT.

In regard to this clone: At one of its ends the junction is not consistent with the germline gene, which may arise from a read error. V and J are TRBV10-3 and TRBJ1-1; D not certain. The CDR3 runs to 14 residues. Germline V lookup: CDR1 ENHRY, CDR2 SYGVKD. In DNA, the CDR3 is TGTGCCATCAGTCGGACGGCGGAGAACCCTGAAGCTTTCTTT. This codes for CAISRTAENPEAFF.

This clone came up a few times. The V call is TRBV2, the J call TRBJ2-6; D not certain. The CDR3 totals 20 residues. Between the trimmed V and J ends, which lost 6 bases and 0 bases, there was a span of 24 bases. Germline CDR1 reads SNHLY; CDR2 reads FYNNEI. CDR3 region: CASSNVPGPEQLSGANVLTF. As DNA, the CDR3 is TGTGCCAGCAGCAACGTGCCGGGCCCTGAGCAGCTCTCTGGGGCCAACGTCCTGACTTTC.

The CDR3 nucleotides read TGTGCCTGGAGTGTTAATGTAGACACTGAAGCTTTCTTT. It is translated as CAWSVNVDTEAFF. The J gene is TRBJ1-1, the V gene TRBV30; D unresolved. V was cut by 0 bases and J by 3 bases, with 8 bases left in between. Germline CDR1 reads GTSNPN; CDR2 reads SVGIG (reference sequence). The CDR3 sequence is 13 residues long.

The V gene is TRBV7-6, the J gene TRBJ2-5; TRBD2 might be the D (6 bases). V lost 3 bases and J lost 3, with 8 bases in between. Germline V gene lookup returns CDR1 SGHVS and CDR2 FNYEAQ. The CDR3 loop spans 13 amino acids. The CDR3, as DNA: TGTGCCAGCAGCTTTAGCGGTAAAGAGACCCAGTACTTC. Its protein is CASSFSGKETQYF. Using reference TRBV7-6 and TRBJ2-5 for the parts outside the CDR3, the full variable domain is GAGVSQSPRYKVTKRGQDVALRCDPISGHVSLYWYRQALGQGPEFLTYFNYEAQQDKSGLPNDRFSAERPEGSISTLTIQRTEQRDSAMYRCASSFSGKETQYFGPGTRLLVL.

The CDR3 region has the DNA TGTGCCAGTAGCGGGACACACACAGATACGCAGTATTTT. It yields the protein CASSGTHTDTQYF. The rearrangement uses TRBV19 and TRBJ2-3, with D perhaps matching TRBD1 (6 bases). The CDR3 consists of 13 residues. Trimming shortened V by 6 bases and J by 2 bases, and 9 bases separated the two germline ends. Germline V gene lookup returns CDR1 LNHDA and CDR2 SQIVND (reference sequence).

The chain employs TRBV19 and TRBJ2-3; either TRBD1 or TRBD2 may fit D (5 bases each). The CDR3 is 16 amino acids. Germline V gene lookup returns CDR1 LNHDA and CDR2 SQIVND (reference sequence). The germline V and J ends were trimmed by 6 bases and 0 bases, with 16 bases remaining between them. CDR3 amino acids: CASRRDGLSSTDTQYF. CDR3 DNA sequence: TGTGCCAGTAGGAGGGACGGACTTTCGAGCACAGATACGCAGTATTTT.

This clone showed up just once. This chain joins TRBV5-1 and TRBJ2-7; either TRBD1 or TRBD2 may supply D (5 bases each). CDR1 is SGHRS, CDR2 YFSETQ, per germline. Trimming pared 0 bases from V and 3 bases from J, leaving 7 bases between. CDR3 length: 13 residues. The CDR3 bases are TGCGCCAGCAGCTTGGTTGGGGGCTACGAGCAGTACTTC. This encodes CASSLVGGYEQYF.

V gene TRBV7-2 combines with J gene TRBJ1-1, with 8 positions matching TRBD1. The CDR3 consists of 15 residues. CDR1 SGHTA and CDR2 FQGNSA come from the germline V gene. V lost 4 bases to trimming and J lost 6 bases; unmatched junction nucleotides: 10. The CDR3 DNA reads as TGTGCCAGCAGCTACCTCCAGACAGGGGCCGCTGAAGCTTTCTTT. Amino acid sequence: CASSYLQTGAAEAFF.